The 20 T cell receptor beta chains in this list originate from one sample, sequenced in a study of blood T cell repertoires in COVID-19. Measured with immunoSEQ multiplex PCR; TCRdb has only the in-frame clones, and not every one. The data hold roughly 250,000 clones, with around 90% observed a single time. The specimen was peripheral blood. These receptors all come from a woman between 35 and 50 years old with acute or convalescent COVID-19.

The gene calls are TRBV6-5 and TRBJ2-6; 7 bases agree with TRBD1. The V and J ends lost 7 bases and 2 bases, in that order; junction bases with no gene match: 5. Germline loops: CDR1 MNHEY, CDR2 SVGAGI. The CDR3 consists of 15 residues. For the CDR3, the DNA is TGTGCCAGCAAACTAGGGACAGCTGGGGCCAACGTCCTGACTTTC. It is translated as CASKLGTAGANVLTF.

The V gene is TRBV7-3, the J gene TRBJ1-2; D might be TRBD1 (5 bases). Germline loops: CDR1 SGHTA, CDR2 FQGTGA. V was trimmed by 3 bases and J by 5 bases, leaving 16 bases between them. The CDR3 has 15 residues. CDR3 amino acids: CASSFRDGGAYGYTF. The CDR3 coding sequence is TGTGCCAGCAGCTTTCGGGACGGAGGGGCTTATGGCTACACCTTC.

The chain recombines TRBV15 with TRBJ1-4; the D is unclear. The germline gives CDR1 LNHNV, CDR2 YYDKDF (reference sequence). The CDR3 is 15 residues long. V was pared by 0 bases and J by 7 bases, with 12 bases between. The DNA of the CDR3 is TGTGCCACCAGCAGAGATCTTATTAGCGGTGAAAAACTGTTTTTT. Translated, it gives CATSRDLISGEKLFF.

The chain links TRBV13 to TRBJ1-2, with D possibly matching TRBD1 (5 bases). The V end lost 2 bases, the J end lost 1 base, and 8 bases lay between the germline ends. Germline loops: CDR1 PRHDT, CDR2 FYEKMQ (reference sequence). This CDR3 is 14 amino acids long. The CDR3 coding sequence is TGTGCCAGCAGCTTAAGGGGAAATAACTATGGCTACACCTTC. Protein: CASSLRGNNYGYTF.

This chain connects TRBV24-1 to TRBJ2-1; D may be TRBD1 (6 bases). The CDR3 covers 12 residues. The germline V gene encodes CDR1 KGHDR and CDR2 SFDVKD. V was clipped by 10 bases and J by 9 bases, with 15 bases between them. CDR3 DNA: TGTGCCACGCAGGGGATCCTTGGTGAGCAGTTCTTC. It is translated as CATQGILGEQFF.

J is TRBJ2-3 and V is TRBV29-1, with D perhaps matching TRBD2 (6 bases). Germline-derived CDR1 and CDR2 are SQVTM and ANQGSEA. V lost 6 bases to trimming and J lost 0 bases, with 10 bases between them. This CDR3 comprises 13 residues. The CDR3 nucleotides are TGCAGCGTACCGGGACTCAGCACAGATACGCAGTATTTT. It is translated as CSVPGLSTDTQYF.

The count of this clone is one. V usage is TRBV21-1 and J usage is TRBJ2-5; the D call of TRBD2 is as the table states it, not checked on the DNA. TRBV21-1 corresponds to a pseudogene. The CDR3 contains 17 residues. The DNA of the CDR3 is TGTGCCAGCAGCAAATATGGCGGATTCTGGCCCGAAGCGACCCAGTACTTC. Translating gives CASSKYGGFWPEATQYF.

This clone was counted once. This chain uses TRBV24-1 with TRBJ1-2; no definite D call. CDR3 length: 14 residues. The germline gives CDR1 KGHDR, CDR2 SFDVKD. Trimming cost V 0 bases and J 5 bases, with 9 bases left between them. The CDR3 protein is CATSDLDTEYGYTF. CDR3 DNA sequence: TGTGCCACCAGTGATTTGGACACTGAGTATGGCTACACCTTC.

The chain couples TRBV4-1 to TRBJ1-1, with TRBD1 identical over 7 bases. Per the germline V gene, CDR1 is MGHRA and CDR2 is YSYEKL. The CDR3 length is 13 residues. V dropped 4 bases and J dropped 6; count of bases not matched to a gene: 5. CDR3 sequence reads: CASSRSGQAEAFF. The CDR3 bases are TGCGCCAGCAGCCGAAGTGGACAGGCTGAAGCTTTCTTT.

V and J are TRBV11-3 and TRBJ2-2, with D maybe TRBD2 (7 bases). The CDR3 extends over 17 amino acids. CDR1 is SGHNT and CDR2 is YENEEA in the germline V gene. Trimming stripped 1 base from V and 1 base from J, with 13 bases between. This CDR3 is CASSLGRGARNTGELFF. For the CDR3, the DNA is TGTGCCAGCAGCTTAGGTCGGGGGGCTCGGAACACCGGGGAGCTGTTTTTT.

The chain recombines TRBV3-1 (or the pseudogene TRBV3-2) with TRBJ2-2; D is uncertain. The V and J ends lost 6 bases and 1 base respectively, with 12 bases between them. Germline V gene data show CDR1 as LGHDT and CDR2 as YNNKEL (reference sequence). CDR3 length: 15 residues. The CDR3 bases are TGTGCCAGCAGACATCTAGGAAAGAACACCGGGGAGCTGTTTTTT. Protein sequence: CASRHLGKNTGELFF.

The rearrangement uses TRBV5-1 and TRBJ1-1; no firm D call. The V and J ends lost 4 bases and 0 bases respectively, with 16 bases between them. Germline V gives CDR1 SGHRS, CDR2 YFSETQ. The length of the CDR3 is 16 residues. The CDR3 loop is CASSPGGSLMNTEAFF. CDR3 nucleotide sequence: TGCGCCAGCAGCCCCGGCGGGAGTTTGATGAACACTGAAGCTTTCTTT. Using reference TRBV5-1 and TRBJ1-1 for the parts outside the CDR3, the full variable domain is KAGVTQTPRYLIKTRGQQVTLSCSPISGHRSVSWYQQTPGQGLQFLFEYFSETQRNKGNFPGRFSGRQFSNSRSEMNVSTLELGDSALYLCASSPGGSLMNTEAFFGQGTRLTVV.

CDR3 in DNA: TGTGCCAGCAGTGAACAGTGGAGGGGGGGCCGCAATGAGCAGTTCTTC. It translates to CASSEQWRGGRNEQFF. The genes are TRBV6-1 and TRBJ2-1; TRBD2 might be the D (7 bases). The length of the CDR3 is 16 residues. CDR1 MNHNS and CDR2 SASEGT come from the germline V gene. V lost 2 bases, J lost 6 bases, and 17 bases lay in between.

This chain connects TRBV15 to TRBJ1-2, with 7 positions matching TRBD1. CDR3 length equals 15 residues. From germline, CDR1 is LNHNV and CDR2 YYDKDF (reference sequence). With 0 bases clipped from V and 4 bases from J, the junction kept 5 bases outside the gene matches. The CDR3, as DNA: TGTGCCACCAGCAGAGATGTAGGGGGCGGCTATGGCTACACCTTC. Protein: CATSRDVGGGYGYTF.

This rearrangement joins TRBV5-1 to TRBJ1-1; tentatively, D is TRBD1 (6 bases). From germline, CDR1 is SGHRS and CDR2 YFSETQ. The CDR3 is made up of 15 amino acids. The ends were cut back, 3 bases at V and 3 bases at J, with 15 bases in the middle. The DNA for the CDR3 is TGCGCCAGCAGCTGGGGGCCAGGGACCGACACTGAAGCTTTCTTT. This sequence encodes CASSWGPGTDTEAFF.

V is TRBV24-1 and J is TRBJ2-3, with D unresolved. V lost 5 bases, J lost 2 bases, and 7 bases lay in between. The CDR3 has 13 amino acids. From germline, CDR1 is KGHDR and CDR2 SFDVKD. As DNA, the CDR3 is TGTGCCACCAGTGTCTCAGACACAGATACGCAGTATTTT. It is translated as CATSVSDTDTQYF.

The CDR3 coding sequence is TGTGCCAGCAGCCAAGATCAGGGGGTGTCCACTGAAGCTTTCTTT. This sequence encodes CASSQDQGVSTEAFF. The J gene is TRBJ1-1, the V gene TRBV4-2; 7 positions match TRBD1. V shed 0 bases and J 4 bases; nucleotides not matched to a gene: 5. Germline-derived CDR1 and CDR2 are LGHNA and YNFKEQ. This CDR3 spans 15 amino acids.

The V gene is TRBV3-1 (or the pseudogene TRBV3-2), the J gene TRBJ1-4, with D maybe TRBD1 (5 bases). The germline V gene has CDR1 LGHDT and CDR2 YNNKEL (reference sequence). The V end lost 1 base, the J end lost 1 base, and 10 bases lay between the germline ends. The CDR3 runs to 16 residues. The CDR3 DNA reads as TGTGCCAGCAGCCAAGGGACAACTGAAACTAATGAAAAACTGTTTTTT. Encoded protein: CASSQGTTETNEKLFF.

The chain's CDR3 is CAWIGGASNSPLHF. The DNA of the CDR3 is TGTGCCTGGATCGGGGGGGCCAGTAATTCACCCCTCCACTTT. The J gene is TRBJ1-6, the V gene TRBV30; possible D gene TRBD1, 6 bases. Per the germline V gene, CDR1 is GTSNPN and CDR2 is SVGIG (reference sequence). The CDR3 totals 14 residues. V gave up 4 bases and J gave up 6 bases, with 13 bases separating them.

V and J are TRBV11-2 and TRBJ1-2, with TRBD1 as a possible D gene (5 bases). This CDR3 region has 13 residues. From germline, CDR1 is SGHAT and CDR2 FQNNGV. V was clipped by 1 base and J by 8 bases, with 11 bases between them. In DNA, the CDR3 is TGTGCCAGCAGCTTAGGTCAGGGTGACGGCTACACCTTC. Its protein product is CASSLGQGDGYTF.